Shown below are 3 T cell receptor beta chains from a single sample sequenced in a study of blood T cell repertoires in COVID-19. Clones were read by immunoSEQ multiplex PCR, and TCRdb kept only the in-frame ones, dropping some. The sample has approximately 75,000 clones; roughly 84% are singletons. Sequencing was done on a sample of peripheral blood. The receptors originated from a woman between 50 and 59 years old with acute or convalescent COVID-19.

The chain has TRBV4-3 and TRBJ2-7; 8 positions match TRBD2. From germline, CDR1 is LGHNA and CDR2 YSLEER. V was clipped by 3 bases and J by 0 bases; unmatched bases: 4. CDR3 size: 15 residues. The CDR3 spells CASSHSGSLSYEQYF. The CDR3 nucleotides are TGCGCCAGCAGCCACAGCGGGAGCCTCTCCTACGAGCAGTACTTC.

The chain carries TRBV5-5 and TRBJ1-2; 12 bases are a match to TRBD1. Germline-derived CDR1 and CDR2 are SGHKS and YYEKEE (reference sequence). CDR3 size: 14 residues. V trimming: 4 bases; J trimming: 8 bases; junction bases outside the gene matches: 6. The CDR3 spells CASSTGTGGHGYTF. The CDR3 DNA is TGTGCCAGCAGCACCGGGACAGGGGGCCACGGCTACACCTTC.

As to this clone: Other nucleotide sequences from this sample produce the same CDR3. The chain carries TRBV6-5 and TRBJ2-2; TRBD1 matches at 9 bases. This CDR3 spans 14 amino acids. The ends lost 6 bases at V and 6 bases at J; junction bases unmatched: 5. Looked up from germline, CDR1 is MNHEY and CDR2 is SVGAGI. CDR3 region: CASRRDRASGELFF. The CDR3 DNA is TGTGCCAGCAGGAGGGACAGGGCATCCGGGGAGCTGTTTTTT.